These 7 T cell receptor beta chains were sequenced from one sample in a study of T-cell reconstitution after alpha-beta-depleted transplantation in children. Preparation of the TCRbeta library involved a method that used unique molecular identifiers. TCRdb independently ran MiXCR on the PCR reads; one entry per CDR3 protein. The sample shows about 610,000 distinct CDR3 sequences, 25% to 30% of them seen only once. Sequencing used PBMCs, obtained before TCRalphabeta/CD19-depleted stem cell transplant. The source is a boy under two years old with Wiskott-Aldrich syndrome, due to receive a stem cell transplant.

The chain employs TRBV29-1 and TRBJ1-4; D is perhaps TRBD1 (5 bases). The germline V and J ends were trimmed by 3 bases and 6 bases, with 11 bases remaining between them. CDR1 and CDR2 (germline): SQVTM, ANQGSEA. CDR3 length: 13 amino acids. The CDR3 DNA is TGCAGCGTTGAGGGACTGGCGGATGAAAAACTGTTTTTT. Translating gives CSVEGLADEKLFF.

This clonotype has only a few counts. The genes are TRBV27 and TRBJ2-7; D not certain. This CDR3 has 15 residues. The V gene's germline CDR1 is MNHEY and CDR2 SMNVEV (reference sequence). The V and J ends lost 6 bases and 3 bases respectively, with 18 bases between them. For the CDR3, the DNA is TGTGCCAGCAGACCGGACGCTAGAGACCGCTACGAGCAGTACTTC. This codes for CASRPDARDRYEQYF.

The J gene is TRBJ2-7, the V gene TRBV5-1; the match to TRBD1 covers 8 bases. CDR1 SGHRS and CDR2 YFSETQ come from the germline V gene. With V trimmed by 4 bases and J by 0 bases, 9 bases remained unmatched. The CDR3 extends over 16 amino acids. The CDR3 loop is CASSIPRTGLSYEQYF. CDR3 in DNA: TGCGCCAGCAGCATTCCCCGGACAGGGCTCTCCTACGAGCAGTACTTC.

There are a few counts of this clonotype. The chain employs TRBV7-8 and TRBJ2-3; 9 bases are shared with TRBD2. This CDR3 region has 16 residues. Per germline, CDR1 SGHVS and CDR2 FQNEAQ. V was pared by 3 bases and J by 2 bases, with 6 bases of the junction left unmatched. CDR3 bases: TGTGCCAGCAGCTTTAGCGGGGGAAGTTACACAGATACGCAGTATTTT. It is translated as CASSFSGGSYTDTQYF.

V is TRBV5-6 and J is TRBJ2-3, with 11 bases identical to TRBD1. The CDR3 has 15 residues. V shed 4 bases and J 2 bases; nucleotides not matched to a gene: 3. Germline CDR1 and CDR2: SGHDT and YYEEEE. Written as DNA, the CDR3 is TGTGCCAGCAGCCGGACAGGGGGCCCCACAGATACGCAGTATTTT. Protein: CASSRTGGPTDTQYF.

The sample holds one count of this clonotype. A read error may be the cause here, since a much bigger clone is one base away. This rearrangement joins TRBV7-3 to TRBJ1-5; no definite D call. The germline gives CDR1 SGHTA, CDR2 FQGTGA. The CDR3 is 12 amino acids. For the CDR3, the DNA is TGTGCCAGCACCTTAAGCAATCAGCCCCAGCATTTT. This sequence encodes CASTLSNQPQHF. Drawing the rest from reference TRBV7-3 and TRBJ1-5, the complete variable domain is GAGVSQTPSNKVTEKGKYVELRCDPISGHTALYWYRQSLGQGPEFLIYFQGTGAADDSGLPNDRFFAVRPEGSVSTLKIQRTERGDSAVYLCASTLSNQPQHFGDGTRLSIL.

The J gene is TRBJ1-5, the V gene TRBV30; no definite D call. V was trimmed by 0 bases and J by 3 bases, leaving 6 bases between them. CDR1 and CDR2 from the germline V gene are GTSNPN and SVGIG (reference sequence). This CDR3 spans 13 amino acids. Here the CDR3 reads CAWSVLANQPQHF. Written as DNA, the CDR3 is TGTGCCTGGAGTGTTCTGGCCAATCAGCCCCAGCATTTT.